The clone carrying this T cell receptor (beta chain) was detected once. This sample is drawn from a study of long-term antiretroviral therapy in people with HIV. Germline loops: CDR1 MNHEY, CDR2 SVGAGI. CDR3 size: 12 residues. V was pared by 5 bases and J by 4 bases, with 8 bases between. Sequencing used immunoSEQ v3.0 at survey level. The table came from immunoSEQ multiplex PCR; TCRdb's copy has only in-frame clones and leaves some out. The sample has 20,000 to 25,000 clones, around 80% seen once. The sample here was unsorted PBMCs, taken 1.5 years after starting antiretroviral therapy. The chain has TRBV6-5 and TRBJ1-1; D is possibly TRBD1 (6 bases). The receptor was derived from a man in his thirties or forties with HIV. The CDR3 DNA sequence: TGTGCCAGCAGTCAGACAGGCACTGAAGCTTTCTTT. Translated, it gives CASSQTGTEAFF.